This T cell receptor (beta chain) was identified in a study of T cells of healthy individuals. CDR1 is SGHRS and CDR2 is YFSETQ in the germline V gene. The germline V and J ends were trimmed by 0 bases and 8 bases, with 9 bases remaining between them. The CDR3 runs 13 residues. TCRdb analysed the 5' RACE reads with MiXCR anew, one entry per CDR3 protein. The sample records about 100,000 distinct CDR3 sequences, under 20% being singletons. The sequence came from a human donor in good health. The chain carries TRBV5-1 and TRBJ2-1, with no clear D. CDR3 region: CASSLVGSHEQFF. The CDR3 DNA reads TGCGCCAGCAGCTTGGTTGGCAGCCATGAGCAGTTCTTC.